A selection of T cell receptor beta chains follows, all from one sample in a study of T cell responses to AZD1222 COVID-19 vaccine. This table comes from immunoSEQ multiplex PCR, and its TCRdb copy is limited to in-frame clones, with some not included. The sample yields about 96,000 clones, around 87% seen once. The starting material was peripheral blood, obtained on day 0 of AZD1222 vaccination. The receptor source for this set is an adult in good health. CDR3s include the opening cysteine and the closing phenylalanine or tryptophan. The order of the fields is clone size, V gene, D gene, J gene, CDR3 protein, CDR3 DNA. D genes are given only for firm matches. Some rows mark clone size as missing; the rest say once, few, many or name a class of expanded clone.

-	TRBV4-2	TRBD2	TRBJ2-7	CASSQELAGSYEQYF	TGTGCCAGCAGCCAAGAGCTAGCGGGGAGCTACGAGCAGTACTTC
-	TRBV7-7	TRBD1	TRBJ2-5	CASSKYRGVQETQYF	TGTGCTAGCAGCAAATACAGGGGAGTCCAAGAGACCCAGTACTTC
-	TRBV27	-	TRBJ2-2	CASSLYAGTNTGELFF	TGTGCCAGCAGTTTATATGCCGGGACGAACACCGGGGAGCTGTTTTTT
-	TRBV2	-	TRBJ2-6	CASSEGVSGANVLTF	TGTGCCAGCAGTGAAGGGGTCTCTGGGGCCAACGTCCTGACTTTC
-	TRBV7-2	TRBD2	TRBJ2-1	CASSFPRGGKTYNEQFF	TGTGCCAGCAGCTTCCCTCGGGGAGGGAAAACCTACAATGAGCAGTTCTTC
-	TRBV2	-	TRBJ1-6	CASSVPGDNSPLHF	TGTGCCAGCTCGGTACCCGGAGATAATTCACCCCTCCACTTT
-	TRBV15	TRBD1	TRBJ2-1	CATGDRVYNEQFF	TGTGCCACCGGGGACAGGGTCTACAATGAGCAGTTCTTC
-	TRBV6-1	-	TRBJ1-3	CASSEGAGDSGNTIYF	TGTGCCAGCAGTGAGGGGGCAGGGGACTCTGGAAACACCATATATTTT
-	TRBV24-1	-	TRBJ1-5	CATGPGRMNQPQHF	TGTGCCACCGGACCAGGACGTATGAATCAGCCCCAGCATTTT
once	TRBV9	-	TRBJ2-7	CASSPGSSYEQYF	TGTGCCAGCAGCCCGGGGAGCTCCTACGAGCAGTACTTC
-	TRBV4-1	-	TRBJ2-5	CASSQVLVATETQYF	TGCGCCAGCAGCCAAGTTTTGGTAGCCACAGAGACCCAGTACTTC
-	TRBV10-3	TRBD1	TRBJ2-4	CAISENRDRVILAKNIQYF	TGTGCCATCAGTGAGAACCGGGACAGGGTAATCTTAGCCAAAAACATTCAGTACTTC
many	TRBV6-4	TRBD2	TRBJ2-3	CASSVLAGSTDTQYF	TGTGCCAGCAGTGTTCTAGCGGGAAGCACAGATACGCAGTATTTT
-	TRBV6-6	-	TRBJ1-4	CASSYVGQNNEKLFF	TGTGCCAGCAGTTACGTTGGACAGAATAATGAAAAACTGTTTTTT
-	TRBV28	-	TRBJ2-2	CASTWGGAGGELFF	TGTGCCAGCACCTGGGGGGGCGCGGGCGGGGAGCTGTTTTTT
-	TRBV6-5	-	TRBJ1-5	CASSYSADQPQHF	TGTGCCAGCAGTTACTCGGCGGATCAGCCCCAGCATTTT
-	TRBV20-1	-	TRBJ2-5	CSASTGAGQQETQYF	TGCAGTGCTAGTACTGGGGCAGGGCAACAAGAGACCCAGTACTTC
-	TRBV27	-	TRBJ1-6	CASSSINSPLHF	TGTGCCAGCAGTTCAATTAATTCACCCCTCCACTTT
-	TRBV3-1/TRBV3-2	TRBD1	TRBJ1-4	CASSQDWTGHTPGTNEKLFF	TGTGCCAGCAGCCAAGACTGGACAGGGCACACTCCGGGGACTAATGAAAAACTGTTTTTT
-	TRBV2	-	TRBJ2-7	CASRSGQTAYEQYF	TGTGCCAGCAGATCGGGACAAACAGCCTACGAGCAGTACTTC
-	TRBV7-2	-	TRBJ1-2	CASRSGHSYGYTF	TGTGCCAGCAGGTCGGGACATAGCTATGGCTACACCTTC
-	TRBV19	TRBD1	TRBJ1-2	CASSINAGGNGYTF	TGTGCCAGTAGTATCAACGCAGGGGGCAATGGCTACACCTTC
-	TRBV6-2/TRBV6-3	-	TRBJ1-6	CASSYRPVYYNSPLHF	TGTGCCAGCAGTTACCGACCAGTCTACTATAATTCACCCCTCCACTTT
-	TRBV27	-	TRBJ1-5	CASSPLLGTSLNQPQHF	TGTGCCAGCAGTCCTCTCCTCGGGACATCTCTTAATCAGCCCCAGCATTTT
-	TRBV11-2	-	TRBJ1-2	CASSYSAGINYGYTF	TGTGCCAGCAGCTACTCGGCAGGGATTAACTATGGCTACACCTTC
once	TRBV5-6	-	TRBJ1-3	CASSSWDTGNTIYF	TGTGCCAGCAGCTCGTGGGATACTGGAAACACCATATATTTT
-	TRBV28	-	TRBJ2-6	CASSLAGVVFGANVLTF	TGTGCCAGCAGTTTAGCAGGGGTGGTCTTTGGGGCCAACGTCCTGACTTTC
-	TRBV19	-	TRBJ1-5	CASSIQGPNQPQHF	TGTGCCAGTAGTATCCAGGGACCCAATCAGCCCCAGCATTTT
once	TRBV5-8	TRBD1	TRBJ2-1	CASSEDRGYNEQFF	TGTGCCAGCAGCGAGGACAGGGGATACAATGAGCAGTTCTTC
-	TRBV3-1/TRBV3-2	-	TRBJ1-2	CASSQVVTVGSGYTF	TGTGCCAGCAGCCAAGTCGTGACAGTTGGCAGCGGCTACACCTTC
-	TRBV18	-	TRBJ2-1	CASSPLRDSYNEQFF	TGTGCCAGCTCACCACTCCGCGACTCCTACAATGAGCAGTTCTTC
-	TRBV5-1	-	TRBJ2-5	CASSGQETQYF	TGCGCCAGCAGCGGCCAAGAGACCCAGTACTTC
-	TRBV5-4	-	TRBJ2-7	CASSRGTRSSYEQYF	TGTGCCAGCAGCCGGGGGACTCGGAGCTCCTACGAGCAGTACTTC
-	TRBV10-1	-	TRBJ2-7	CASSVWRGVDEQYF	TGCGCCAGCAGCGTTTGGAGAGGGGTTGACGAGCAGTACTTC
-	TRBV21-1	-	TRBJ1-5	CASSRQGVRRFNQPQHF	TGTGCCAGCAGCAGACAGGGGGTACGGCGCTTCAATCAGCCCCAGCATTTT
-	TRBV19	-	TRBJ1-1	CASRMLGSGALMNTEAFF	TGTGCCAGTAGAATGCTTGGGTCAGGGGCGTTAATGAACACTGAAGCTTTCTTT
-	TRBV2	-	TRBJ1-2	CASHPRSNYGYTF	TGTGCCAGCCACCCTCGAAGTAACTATGGCTACACCTTC
-	TRBV6-4	TRBD2	TRBJ2-1	CASSEQLAGPGYNEQFF	TGTGCCAGCAGTGAGCAGCTAGCGGGCCCCGGGTACAATGAGCAGTTCTTC